Presented here are 14 T cell receptor beta chains from one specimen sequenced in a study of cytomegalovirus exposure and HLA in healthy donors. PCR involved 60 Vbeta and 13 Jbeta primers. Libraries were prepared by immunoSEQ multiplex PCR; TCRdb keeps only in-frame clonotypes and omits some of them. Here the sample spans some 190,000 clones, around four fifths being singletons. Sequencing used PBMCs. The source is a boy younger than 10 in good health and CMV-seronegative.

In its sample, this clone was seen a few times. V usage is TRBV15 and J usage is TRBJ2-1; 10 nucleotides line up with TRBD2. CDR1 LNHNV and CDR2 YYDKDF come from the germline V gene (reference sequence). The CDR3 sequence is 16 residues long. V lost 0 bases to trimming and J lost 6 bases; unmatched junction nucleotides: 5. The CDR3 DNA reads TGTGCCACCAGCAGAGAAAGAGCGGGGGGGCCCAATGAGCAGTTCTTC. Protein product: CATSRERAGGPNEQFF.

This chain uses TRBV6-6 with TRBJ2-7; D gene uncertain. Trimming shortened V by 3 bases and J by 3 bases, and 12 bases separated the two germline ends. The CDR3 sequence is 14 residues long. Per germline, CDR1 MNHNY and CDR2 SVGAGI (reference sequence). In DNA form, the CDR3 reads TGTGCCAGCAGTTATCCGCGTAGCAGCTACGAGCAGTACTTC. Translating it yields CASSYPRSSYEQYF.

Notes on this clone: Other DNA sequences in this sample translate to the same CDR3. J is TRBJ1-5 and V is TRBV5-8; D is uncertain. This CDR3 region has 14 residues. V gave up 0 bases and J gave up 0 bases, with 4 bases separating them. Germline V gene data show CDR1 as SGHTS and CDR2 as YDEGEE. CDR3 sequence: CASSLGYSNQPQHF. The CDR3, as DNA: TGTGCCAGCAGCTTGGGCTATAGCAATCAGCCCCAGCATTTT.

V gene TRBV5-1 combines with J gene TRBJ2-4; weak D call: TRBD2 (7 bases). V lost 1 base and J 3 bases, leaving 14 bases between the germline ends. CDR1 and CDR2 (germline): SGHRS, YFSETQ. The CDR3 extends over 16 amino acids. The CDR3 loop reads CASSLLGGPGKNIQYF. CDR3 sequence (DNA): TGCGCCAGCAGCTTGTTGGGGGGGCCCGGCAAAAACATTCAGTACTTC.

As regards this clone: Compared with germline, one end of the junction differs, possibly owing to a read error. The V gene is TRBV7-2, the J gene TRBJ1-3; D perhaps matches TRBD1 (5 bases). Germline V gene lookup returns CDR1 SGHTA and CDR2 FQGNSA. This CDR3 spans 16 amino acids. The chain's CDR3 is CASTLGGARSGNTIYF. The CDR3, as DNA: TGTGCCAGCACCTTAGGCGGGGCCCGCTCTGGAAACACCATATATTTT.

The V and J genes are TRBV5-6 and TRBJ1-4, with 10 bases identical to TRBD1. Losses at the gene ends were 0 bases for V and 5 bases for J; bases not matched to a gene: 4. The V gene's germline CDR1 is SGHDT and CDR2 YYEEEE. The CDR3 runs to 16 residues. The CDR3 DNA reads TGTGCCAGCAGCTTGGAGGGGACAGGGGAGAATGAAAAACTGTTTTTT. Residues: CASSLEGTGENEKLFF.

This chain uses TRBV6-6 with TRBJ1-4; D gene ambiguous. Germline CDR1 reads MNHNY; CDR2 reads SVGAGI (reference sequence). The CDR3 totals 14 residues. V lost 8 bases and J 4 bases, leaving 14 bases between the germline ends. CDR3 DNA sequence: TGTGCCAGCTCCATCCGGGGTTTTAATGAAAAACTGTTTTTT. This sequence encodes CASSIRGFNEKLFF.

This chain uses TRBV7-8 with TRBJ2-1, with D perhaps TRBD1 (5 bases). This CDR3 contains 15 residues. Trimming took 5 bases from V and 0 from J, leaving 11 bases between them. From germline, CDR1 is SGHVS and CDR2 FQNEAQ. The CDR3 DNA is TGTGCCAGCAGCCGGAGACAGAGCTCCTACAATGAGCAGTTCTTC. Its protein product is CASSRRQSSYNEQFF.

The chain joins TRBV5-6 to TRBJ1-5; D is possibly TRBD1 (5 bases). There are 14 residues in the CDR3. Germline CDR1 and CDR2: SGHDT and YYEEEE. V lost 2 bases, J lost 6 bases, and 12 bases lay in between. DNA for the CDR3: TGTGCCAGCAGCTTAGGATCGGGGGGTCAGCCCCAGCATTTT. Encoded protein: CASSLGSGGQPQHF.

The rearrangement joins TRBV29-1 to TRBJ2-5; TRBD2 matches at 8 bases. The CDR3 contains 15 residues. V shed 6 bases, J shed 5 bases, and the junction held 14 bases outside the gene matches. Germline CDR1 SQVTM, CDR2 ANQGSEA. Here the CDR3 reads CSVGGLVFGGETQYF. The CDR3, as DNA: TGCAGCGTGGGGGGACTAGTGTTCGGTGGGGAGACCCAGTACTTC.

This clone has only one observation. The genes are TRBV5-1 and TRBJ2-5; 7 positions match TRBD2. Trimming at V came to 2 bases and at J to 2 bases, leaving 6 bases not matched to a gene. CDR1 SGHRS and CDR2 YFSETQ come from the germline V gene. The CDR3 totals 15 residues. The CDR3 nucleotides read TGCGCCAGCAGCTTCCGGGGGGACCGACAAGAGACCCAGTACTTC. Amino acids: CASSFRGDRQETQYF.

The V gene is TRBV7-8, the J gene TRBJ1-5; D ambiguous. The length of the CDR3 is 15 residues. The V gene lost 2 bases and the J gene lost 3 bases, with 11 bases spanning the gap. Germline-derived CDR1 and CDR2 are SGHVS and FQNEAQ. Here the CDR3 DNA reads TGTGCCAGCAGCTTACTCGGCAGGTTCAATCAGCCCCAGCATTTT. Protein: CASSLLGRFNQPQHF.

The gene calls are TRBV4-2 and TRBJ2-7; a weak D match, TRBD2 (5 bases). Germline V gene sequence: CDR1 LGHNA, CDR2 YNFKEQ. The CDR3 runs to 15 residues. V lost 1 base and J 6 bases, leaving 16 bases between the germline ends. The CDR3 sequence is CASSQGLGSGGEQYF. Written as DNA, the CDR3 is TGTGCCAGCAGCCAAGGGCTAGGCTCTGGAGGCGAGCAGTACTTC.

This rearrangement joins TRBV19 to TRBJ1-1; D ambiguous. Germline lookup yields CDR1 LNHDA and CDR2 SQIVND (reference sequence). V lost 8 bases, J lost 4 bases, and 14 bases lay in between. The CDR3 is 13 residues long. CDR3 sequence: CASGVEVSTEAFF. Written as DNA, the CDR3 is TGTGCCAGTGGTGTGGAGGTGAGCACTGAAGCTTTCTTT.